The TCR beta chain described here comes from a study of cytomegalovirus exposure and HLA in healthy donors. Study findings and constraints: Some TCR beta chains (more than 150 of them) were listed as cytomegalovirus-associated. A later analysis revealed that TCR association rates differed between HLA loci, peaking at DRB1 and bottoming out at HLA-C.

A multiplex PCR was run with 60 Vbeta primers and 13 Jbeta primers. As handled by the study authors: An analysis performed later counted about 80 million unique TCR beta chains (around 10 million of them shared). Assay used: immunoSEQ multiplex PCR; TCRdb lists only in-frame clones, some missing. Clone size and the V and J calls come from that table; the DNA yielded D and trimming. The table lists fewer than 110,000 clones, 76% of them singletons. Comments on this clone: Its antigen remains unidentified.

This TCR was sampled from a young man in good health and CMV-seronegative. The sequenced material came from PBMCs.

The CDR3 coding sequence is TGTGCCAGCAGTTTATACACTCGGACAGACGAAAAACTGTTTTTT. Translated: CASSLYTRTDEKLFF. The chain uses TRBV28 and TRBJ1-4, with D perhaps matching TRBD1 (6 bases). The V gene's germline CDR1 is MDHEN and CDR2 SYDVKM. The germline V and J ends were trimmed by 1 base and 8 bases, with 14 bases remaining between them. The CDR3 loop spans 15 amino acids.